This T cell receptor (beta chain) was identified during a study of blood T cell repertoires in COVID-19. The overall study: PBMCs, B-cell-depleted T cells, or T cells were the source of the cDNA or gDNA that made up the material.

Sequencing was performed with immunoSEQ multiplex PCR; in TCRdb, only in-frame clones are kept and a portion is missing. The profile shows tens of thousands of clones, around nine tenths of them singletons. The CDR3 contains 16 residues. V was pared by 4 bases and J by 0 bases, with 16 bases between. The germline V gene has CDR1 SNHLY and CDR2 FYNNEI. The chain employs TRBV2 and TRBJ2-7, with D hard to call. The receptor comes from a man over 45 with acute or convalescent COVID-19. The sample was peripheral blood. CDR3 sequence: CASSARSELSSYEQYF. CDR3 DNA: TGTGCCAGCAGTGCACGTTCCGAGCTTAGCTCCTACGAGCAGTACTTC.